This entry lists 20 T cell receptor beta chains sequenced from one sample in a study of T cells after yellow fever vaccination. Each CDR3 protein gets one entry after TCRdb re-called the 5' RACE reads with MiXCR. The table records 610,000 or so distinct CDR3 sequences, roughly 12% of them present only once. Sequences were derived from PBMCs, sampled on the day of the yellow fever booster vaccination. Receptors originate from a young man who received the YFV17D yellow fever vaccine.

V gene TRBV9 combines with J gene TRBJ1-2, with D perhaps TRBD1 (5 bases). V gave up 3 bases and J gave up 6 bases, with 9 bases separating them. This CDR3 is 12 amino acids long. Germline V gene data show CDR1 as SGDLS and CDR2 as YYNGEE. The CDR3 coding sequence is TGTGCCAGCAGCGCAGGGAAGGATGGCTACACCTTC. It specifies CASSAGKDGYTF. The variable domain in full, with the rest retrieved from reference TRBV9 and TRBJ1-2, is DSGVTQTPKHLITATGQRVTLRCSPRSGDLSVYWYQQSLDQGLQFLIQYYNGEERAKGNILERFSAQQFPDLHSELNLSSLELGDSALYFCASSAGKDGYTFGSGTRLTVV.

The gene calls are TRBV7-2 and TRBJ2-2; TRBD2 matches at 7 bases. The ends lost 1 base at V and 4 bases at J; junction bases unmatched: 6. This CDR3 has 16 amino acids. Germline-derived CDR1 and CDR2 are SGHTA and FQGNSA. The CDR3 DNA reads as TGTGCCAGCAGCTTAGATGCGGGAGTGATCACCGGGGAGCTGTTTTTT. Its protein product is CASSLDAGVITGELFF.

J is TRBJ2-2 and V is TRBV6-5; 7 bases line up with TRBD1. Unmatched junction bases numbered 14, after V lost 5 bases and J lost 8 bases. The CDR3 length is 16 residues. Germline CDR1 is MNHEY and CDR2 is SVGAGI. This CDR3 reads CASSTNRGWRLGELFF. Written as DNA, the CDR3 is TGTGCCAGCAGTACAAACAGGGGTTGGAGGTTGGGGGAGCTGTTTTTT.

The chain links TRBV6-1 to TRBJ1-1, with D possibly being TRBD1 (6 bases). This CDR3 region has 13 residues. In germline, CDR1 is MNHNS, CDR2 SASEGT. V was shortened by 10 bases and J by 0 bases, with 12 bases between the two germline ends. CDR3 DNA sequence: TGTGCCACCCGAACAGGGTTGAACACTGAAGCTTTCTTT. Its translation is CATRTGLNTEAFF.

V usage is TRBV6-1 and J usage is TRBJ2-7; D is perhaps TRBD1 or TRBD2 (5 bases each). The CDR3 sequence is 14 residues long. The germline gives CDR1 MNHNS, CDR2 SASEGT. V lost 11 bases and J lost 2, with 19 bases in between. The CDR3 DNA is TGTGCCGCCAGTAGGGCAGGGACCACCTACGAGCAGTACTTC. Translated, it gives CAASRAGTTYEQYF.

In its sample, this clonotype was seen a few times. This chain uses TRBV7-9 with TRBJ2-2, with D perhaps TRBD2 (6 bases). Germline CDR1 is SEHNR and CDR2 is FQNEAQ (reference sequence). The CDR3 covers 15 residues. The germline V and J ends were trimmed by 2 bases and 6 bases, with 13 bases remaining between them. In DNA, the CDR3 is TGTGCCAGCAGCTTAACAGGATCGGGGGCCGGGGAGCTGTTTTTT. Protein product: CASSLTGSGAGELFF.

J is TRBJ2-7 and V is TRBV2; D gene uncertain. The V and J ends lost 10 bases and 3 bases respectively, with 13 bases between them. Per the germline V gene, CDR1 is SNHLY and CDR2 is FYNNEI. The CDR3 sequence is 12 residues long. Written as DNA, the CDR3 is TGTGCCACCCGGTCGTCCGACTACGAGCAGTACTTC. Protein product: CATRSSDYEQYF.

This rearrangement joins TRBV12-3 or TRBV12-4 to TRBJ1-1; 8 positions agree with TRBD1. Unmatched junction bases numbered 5, after V lost 3 bases and J lost 2 bases. CDR3 length equals 15 residues. The CDR3 DNA sequence: TGTGCCAGCAGTTTTTCAGGGGGCACCAACACTGAAGCTTTCTTT. Its translation: CASSFSGGTNTEAFF.

This clonotype was counted a few times. The chain recombines TRBV20-1 with TRBJ2-6; tentatively, D is TRBD1 (5 bases). Per germline, CDR1 DFQATT and CDR2 SNEGSKA (reference sequence). Trimming left V 5 bases short and J 4 bases short, with 12 bases between. The CDR3 is made up of 14 amino acids. The CDR3 is CSAFRVTGANVLTF. CDR3 nucleotides: TGCAGTGCTTTCAGGGTGACCGGGGCCAACGTCCTGACTTTC.

This clonotype has at least ten counts. The CDR3 here is CASSYRGQGRGSGRYNEQFF. In DNA, the CDR3 is TGTGCCAGCAGTTACCGGGGACAGGGTAGGGGCAGCGGGAGGTACAATGAGCAGTTCTTC. V and J are TRBV6-2 or TRBV6-3 and TRBJ2-1, with D possibly being TRBD1 or TRBD2 (9 bases each). Per germline, CDR1 MNHEY and CDR2 SVGEGT. The V end was cut by 2 bases, the J end by 4 bases, with 27 bases between. The CDR3 has 20 residues.

CDR3: CASTGKRGYYNEQFF. The CDR3 nucleotides read TGTGCCAGTACAGGTAAACGGGGCTACTACAATGAGCAGTTCTTC. The gene calls are TRBV19 and TRBJ2-1; D tentatively fits TRBD1 or TRBD2 (5 bases each). CDR3 length: 15 amino acids. V lost 7 bases and J lost 3, with 16 bases in between. Per the germline V gene, CDR1 is LNHDA and CDR2 is SQIVND (reference sequence).

In this sample, this clonotype turned up a few times. The V call is TRBV7-2, the J call TRBJ2-1; 13 bases are a match to TRBD2. Germline-derived CDR1 and CDR2 are SGHTA and FQGNSA. V gave up 3 bases and J gave up 7 bases; unmatched junction bases: 3. This CDR3 is built from 15 residues. The CDR3 reads CASSFGTSGINEQFF. For the CDR3, the DNA is TGTGCCAGCAGCTTCGGGACTAGCGGGATTAATGAGCAGTTCTTC.

This clonotype was seen more than once but under ten times. The chain combines TRBV21-1 with TRBJ2-7. TRBV21-1 is noted as a pseudogene. The CDR3 contains 16 residues. CDR3 amino acids: CASRPTAAMSSYEQYF. Written as DNA, the CDR3 is TGTGCCAGCAGACCTACGGCGGCGATGTCCTCCTACGAGCAGTACTTC.

This clonotype appeared a few times. The V call is TRBV20-1, the J call TRBJ2-3; D is uncertain. CDR1 is DFQATT, CDR2 SNEGSKA, per germline (reference sequence). Trimming cost V 5 bases and J 4 bases, with 10 bases left between them. The CDR3 has 12 residues. In nucleotides, the CDR3 is TGCAGTGCTCTCAGGAATTCAGATACGCAGTATTTT. Translation: CSALRNSDTQYF.

This clonotype was counted many times. The chain carries TRBV5-1 and TRBJ2-1; 10 bases are a match to TRBD2. The CDR3 totals 14 residues. Trimming cost V 4 bases and J 7 bases; bases outside gene matches: 5. Per the germline V gene, CDR1 is SGHRS and CDR2 is YFSETQ. The CDR3 here is CASSQGLASNEQFF. The CDR3 region has the DNA TGCGCCAGCAGCCAGGGACTAGCGAGTAATGAGCAGTTCTTC.

The chain is built from TRBV29-1 and TRBJ1-4; D is undetermined. Germline-derived CDR1 and CDR2 are SQVTM and ANQGSEA. The CDR3 contains 13 residues. The V and J ends lost 4 bases and 4 bases respectively, with 10 bases between them. In nucleotides, the CDR3 is TGCAGCGTTGTAGGTCGCAATAATGAAAAACTGTTTTTT. It codes for CSVVGRNNEKLFF.

The V gene is TRBV19, the J gene TRBJ2-5; D is unresolved. The CDR3 consists of 13 residues. Germline V gene lookup returns CDR1 LNHDA and CDR2 SQIVND (reference sequence). Trimming cost V 4 bases and J 3 bases, with 9 bases left between them. The CDR3 bases are TGTGCCAGTAGTAACAGACGCGAAGAGACCCAGTACTTC. Protein: CASSNRREETQYF. Filled out from reference TRBV19 and TRBJ2-5, the complete variable domain reads DGGITQSPKYLFRKEGQNVTLSCEQNLNHDAMYWYRQDPGQGLRLIYYSQIVNDFQKGDIAEGYSVSREKKESFPLTVTSAQKNPTAFYLCASSNRREETQYFGPGTRLLVL.

V and J are TRBV24-1 and TRBJ2-1; D remains ambiguous. The germline CDR1 and CDR2 sequences are KGHDR and SFDVKD. The CDR3 spans 12 residues. The germline V and J ends were trimmed by 0 bases and 12 bases, with 8 bases remaining between them. The CDR3 is CATSDLRGGQFF. The CDR3 coding sequence is TGTGCCACCAGTGATTTGCGTGGCGGGCAGTTCTTC.

The rearrangement links TRBV4-3 to TRBJ1-5; D is ambiguous. The V and J ends lost 0 bases and 7 bases respectively, with 16 bases between them. The CDR3 is made up of 16 amino acids. CDR1 and CDR2 from the germline V gene are LGHNA and YSLEER. CDR3 bases: TGCGCCAGCAGCCAAGATTTTGCGGGGTCTGAACAGCCCCAGCATTTT. This translates into CASSQDFAGSEQPQHF.

The chain combines TRBV5-1 with TRBJ2-1; TRBD2 matches 8 bases. This CDR3 contains 16 residues. The junction had 12 bases not matched to a gene; V was cut back by 4 bases and J by 6 bases. Per germline, CDR1 SGHRS and CDR2 YFSETQ. The CDR3 here is CASSGTGTRLGNEQFF. The CDR3 region has the DNA TGCGCCAGCAGCGGGACCGGGACTAGGTTGGGCAATGAGCAGTTCTTC.